This T cell receptor beta chain emerged from a study of T cells expressing NK-cell markers. With the 5' RACE reads reprocessed, TCRdb shows one record per CDR3 protein and no DNA. The table for this sample gives approximately 110,000 distinct CDR3 sequences. Germline CDR1 is SGHNT and CDR2 is YYREEE (reference sequence). The CDR3 is 13 residues long. The sequence was obtained from a woman between 18 and 69 years old in good health. The chain joins TRBV5-4 to TRBJ2-1; there is no DNA to check the TCRdb D call of TRBD1. The sequencing input was blood T cells: a sorted CD56 or NKG2C T cell subset, CD4+ or CD8+ T cells, or bulk PBMC T cells (not recorded which). The CDR3 region is CASGGAAYNEQFF.